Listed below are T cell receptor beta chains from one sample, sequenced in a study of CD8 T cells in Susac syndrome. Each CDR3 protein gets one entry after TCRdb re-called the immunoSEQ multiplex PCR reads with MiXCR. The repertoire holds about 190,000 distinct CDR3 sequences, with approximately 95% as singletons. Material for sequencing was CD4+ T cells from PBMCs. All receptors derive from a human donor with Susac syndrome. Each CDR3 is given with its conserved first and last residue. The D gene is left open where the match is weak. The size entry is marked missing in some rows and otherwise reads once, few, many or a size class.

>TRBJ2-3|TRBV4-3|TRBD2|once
CASSGQTSGGADTQYF
TGCGCCAGCAGCGGCCAAACTAGCGGGGGGGCAGATACGCAGTATTTT
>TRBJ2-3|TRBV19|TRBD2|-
CASSTLAGTDTQYF
TGTGCCAGTAGTACTCTAGCGGGCACAGATACGCAGTATTTT
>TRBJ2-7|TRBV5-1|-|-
CASSFWTQSYEQYF
TGCGCCAGCAGCTTTTGGACGCAGTCCTACGAGCAGTACTTC
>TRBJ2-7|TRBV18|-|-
CASSREGQGTEQYF
TGTGCCAGCTCCCGGGAGGGACAGGGAACCGAGCAGTACTTC
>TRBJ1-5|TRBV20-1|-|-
CSASWADYSNQPQHF
TGCAGTGCTAGTTGGGCAGACTATAGCAATCAGCCCCAGCATTTT
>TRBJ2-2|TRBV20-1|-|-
CSASDGHTGELFF
TGCAGTGCTTCGGACGGACACACCGGGGAGCTGTTTTTT
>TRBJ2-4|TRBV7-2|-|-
CASSLERQIGENIQYF
TGTGCCAGCAGCTTAGAACGACAGATTGGGGAAAACATTCAGTACTTC
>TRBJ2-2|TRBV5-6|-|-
CASSLYRLSNTGELFF
TGTGCCAGCAGCTTGTACAGGCTATCGAACACCGGGGAGCTGTTTTTT
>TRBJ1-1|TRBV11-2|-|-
CASSPRGWAEAFF
TGTGCCAGCAGCCCTAGGGGATGGGCTGAAGCTTTCTTT
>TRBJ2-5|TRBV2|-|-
CASSLLNRPPWYF
TGTGCCAGCAGTTTGCTAAATAGGCCGCCTTGGTACTTC
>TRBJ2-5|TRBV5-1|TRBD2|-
CASKPASGGAQETQYF
TGCGCCAGCAAGCCGGCTAGCGGGGGGGCCCAAGAGACCCAGTACTTC
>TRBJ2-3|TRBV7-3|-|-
CASSVGGVGTDTQYF
TGTGCCAGCAGCGTCGGGGGTGTGGGCACAGATACGCAGTATTTT
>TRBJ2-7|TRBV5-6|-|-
CASSLNPGAFSYEQYF
TGTGCCAGCAGCTTGAACCCAGGGGCCTTCTCCTACGAGCAGTACTTC